Below, 24 T cell receptor beta chains from the same sample are listed, as sequenced in a study of blood T cells in healthy people across ages. A second PCR of 7 to 11 cycles used a sample-barcoded 5' primer and a J-beta primer mix. TCRdb re-called the 5' RACE reads through MiXCR, storing one row per CDR3 protein. The sample lists about 780,000 distinct CDR3 sequences; 55% to 65% were seen once. The specimen sequenced was blood. Receptors were obtained from a man aged 25-45 years in good health.

The rearrangement joins TRBV29-1 to TRBJ1-2; D unclear. The CDR3 has 12 amino acids. V was trimmed by 3 bases and J by 6 bases, leaving 11 bases between them. Germline lookup yields CDR1 SQVTM and CDR2 ANQGSEA. As DNA, the CDR3 is TGCAGCGTTGAGGTGAGGACCCATGGCTACACCTTC. This gives the protein CSVEVRTHGYTF.

The CDR3: CASSLGLPRDTQYF. CDR3 nucleotides: TGTGCCAGCAGCTTGGGCCTCCCTCGAGATACGCAGTATTTT. The chain carries TRBV11-2 and TRBJ2-3; no definite D call. Trimming cost V 3 bases and J 5 bases, with 12 bases left between them. Germline CDR1 SGHAT, CDR2 FQNNGV. CDR3 size: 14 residues.

This chain's CDR3 is CASSPPGPGNTIYF. The CDR3 nucleotides read TGTGCCAGCAGCCCGCCGGGACCTGGAAACACCATATATTTT. The chain carries TRBV7-2 and TRBJ1-3; TRBD1 is a possible D gene (5 bases). CDR3 size: 14 residues. Germline lookup yields CDR1 SGHTA and CDR2 FQGNSA. V dropped 5 bases and J dropped 2 bases, with 10 bases sitting between them.

The chain carries TRBV4-3 and TRBJ2-1, with 7 bases aligning to TRBD1. J was trimmed by 2 bases and V by 6 bases; bases with no gene match: 4. The CDR3 has 14 amino acids. Germline assignment: CDR1 LGHNA and CDR2 YSLEER. The CDR3 sequence: CASSHQGAYNEQFF. In nucleotides, the CDR3 is TGCGCCAGCAGTCACCAGGGGGCCTACAATGAGCAGTTCTTC.

V is TRBV5-1 and J is TRBJ1-1; TRBD1 might be the D (5 bases). CDR3 length: 15 residues. The ends were cut back, 2 bases at V and 1 base at J, with 12 bases in the middle. Germline V gene sequence: CDR1 SGHRS, CDR2 YFSETQ. The CDR3, as DNA: TGCGCCAGCAGCTTATCAGGGAGGGAGAACACTGAAGCTTTCTTT. Translated: CASSLSGRENTEAFF.

V is TRBV6-5 and J is TRBJ2-3; D is ambiguous. In germline, CDR1 is MNHEY, CDR2 SVGAGI. The CDR3 spans 13 residues. V was trimmed by 6 bases and J by 9 bases, leaving 16 bases between them. Here the CDR3 reads CASRDPWLETQYF. CDR3 coding DNA: TGTGCCAGCAGGGACCCGTGGCTCGAGACGCAGTATTTT.

The chain recombines TRBV29-1 with TRBJ2-1, with 8 positions matching TRBD1. V was clipped by 6 bases and J by 3 bases; unmatched bases: 7. Per the germline V gene, CDR1 is SQVTM and CDR2 is ANQGSEA. The CDR3 has 14 amino acids. This chain's CDR3 is CSVREGQDYNEQFF. The CDR3 DNA is TGCAGCGTACGAGAGGGACAGGACTACAATGAGCAGTTCTTC.

Details on this clonotype: An end of the junction differs from the germline gene, which may be a read error. The chain has TRBV5-1 and TRBJ2-1; 8 bases are shared with TRBD1. The V gene's germline CDR1 is SGHRS and CDR2 YFSETQ. The CDR3 consists of 15 residues. In DNA form, the CDR3 reads TGCGCCAGCAGCTTGAGCCCGGGACAGGCCAATGTGCAGTTCTTC. It codes for CASSLSPGQANVQFF.

Points on this clonotype: The junction and the germline gene differ at one end; a read error may be behind it. This chain connects TRBV29-1 to TRBJ2-5; the D call may be TRBD1 or TRBD2 (5 bases each). The J call may be in error: the DNA end matches TRBJ2-7 better. CDR1 is SQVTM and CDR2 is ANQGSEA in the germline V gene. The length of the CDR3 is 13 residues. The CDR3 reads CGVTGTTGSEQYF. The CDR3 DNA is TGCGGCGTGACCGGGACCACGGGTTCCGAGCAGTACTTC.

This clonotype appeared once. This chain uses TRBV7-2 with TRBJ2-5, with TRBD2 matching 7 bases. The end of the DNA fits TRBJ2-7 better, so the J call may be wrong. This CDR3 spans 15 amino acids. Germline-derived CDR1 and CDR2 are SGHTA and FQGNSA. The CDR3 sequence: CASSRRGDGYYEQYF. The CDR3 DNA reads as TGTGCCAGCAGCCGTCGGGGGGACGGATACTACGAGCAGTACTTC.

The chain couples TRBV5-1 to TRBJ1-6, with D maybe TRBD1 (6 bases). The ends were cut back, 7 bases at V and 10 bases at J, with 15 bases in the middle. The germline V gene encodes CDR1 SGHRS and CDR2 YFSETQ. The CDR3 contains 13 residues. This CDR3 is CASRPGDESPLHF. DNA for the CDR3: TGCGCCAGCCGTCCAGGGGATGAGTCACCCCTCCACTTT.

The J gene is TRBJ2-5, the V gene TRBV15; 10 bases fit TRBD2. CDR1 and CDR2 from the germline V gene are LNHNV and YYDKDF (reference sequence). The CDR3 sequence is 18 residues long. J was trimmed by 1 base and V by 0 bases; bases with no gene match: 8. The CDR3 bases are TGTGCCACCAGCAGAGATGCCTTACTAGCGGGGAGCCAAGAGACCCAGTACTTC. Translated, it gives CATSRDALLAGSQETQYF.

This clonotype was seen many times. The CDR3: CASSLGQDKETQYF. DNA for the CDR3: TGCGCCAGCAGCTTGGGACAGGACAAGGAGACCCAGTACTTC. V usage is TRBV5-1 and J usage is TRBJ2-5; the D gene is possibly TRBD1 (6 bases). There are 14 residues in the CDR3. Germline V gene data show CDR1 as SGHRS and CDR2 as YFSETQ. The V gene lost 0 bases and the J gene lost 5 bases, with 11 bases spanning the gap.

This clonotype is a singleton in its sample. The V call is TRBV6-2 or TRBV6-3, the J call TRBJ2-4, with TRBD1 identical over 11 bases. The J call may not be correct, given that the DNA end is closer to TRBJ2-7. The length of the CDR3 is 15 residues. The V gene's germline CDR1 is MNHEY and CDR2 SVGEGT. The CDR3 spells CASSYGDRGVNEQYF. CDR3 in DNA: TGTGCCAGCAGTTACGGGGACAGGGGGGTCAACGAGCAGTACTTC.

The rearrangement uses TRBV20-1 and TRBJ2-1; 7 bases agree with TRBD1. From germline, CDR1 is DFQATT and CDR2 SNEGSKA (reference sequence). The V and J ends lost 3 bases and 1 base, in that order; junction bases with no gene match: 3. The CDR3 spans 14 residues. The CDR3 loop is CSASGRGSYNEQFF. DNA for the CDR3: TGCAGTGCTAGTGGCAGGGGGTCCTACAATGAGCAGTTCTTC.

The V and J genes are TRBV29-1 and TRBJ2-1; no clear D gene. The CDR3 length is 11 residues. Germline-derived CDR1 and CDR2 are SQVTM and ANQGSEA. The germline V and J ends were trimmed by 7 bases and 4 bases, with 8 bases remaining between them. CDR3 protein: CSGRLYNEQFF. Written as DNA, the CDR3 is TGCAGCGGCCGATTATACAATGAGCAGTTCTTC.

This sequence joins TRBV9 and TRBJ1-2, with D hard to call. The CDR3 sequence is 15 residues long. V dropped 7 bases and J dropped 0 bases, with 16 bases sitting between them. Germline V CDR1 and CDR2: SGDLS, YYNGEE. The CDR3 is CASSKPGTANYGYTF. CDR3 bases: TGTGCCAGCTCCAAGCCGGGTACAGCTAACTATGGCTACACCTTC.

The chain couples TRBV7-9 to TRBJ2-2; D tentatively fits TRBD1 or TRBD2 (6 bases each). There are 17 residues in the CDR3. Germline CDR1 reads SEHNR; CDR2 reads FQNEAQ (reference sequence). Trimming removed 5 bases from V and 8 bases from J, with 24 bases in between. The CDR3 protein is CASSRMGLQGGMGELFF. DNA for the CDR3: TGTGCCAGCAGCCGCATGGGCCTACAGGGAGGAATGGGGGAGCTGTTTTTT.

Comments on this clonotype: One end of the junction is discordant with germline, which a read error may explain. The rearrangement uses TRBV5-1 and TRBJ2-1; 10 bases align to TRBD2. The CDR3 has 15 residues. Germline loops: CDR1 SGHRS, CDR2 YFSETQ. Here the CDR3 DNA reads TGCGTCAGCAGCCCGCAAGCGGGGGGGCGACATGAGCAGTTCTTC. Encoded protein: CVSSPQAGGRHEQFF.

The chain couples TRBV3-1 to TRBJ1-6; the D gene is possibly TRBD1 (6 bases). Trimming stripped 0 bases from V and 9 bases from J, with 15 bases between. The CDR3 loop spans 16 amino acids. Germline assignment: CDR1 LGHDT and CDR2 YNNKEL (reference sequence). CDR3 DNA: TGTGCCAGCAGCCAAGATTGGGGGGCGGCGATTTCACCCCTCCACTTT. Amino acid sequence: CASSQDWGAAISPLHF.

The gene calls are TRBV10-3 and TRBJ1-4; D possibly corresponds to TRBD1 (5 bases). Germline V gene lookup returns CDR1 ENHRY and CDR2 SYGVKD. CDR3 length equals 13 residues. The germline V and J ends were trimmed by 6 bases and 2 bases, with 7 bases remaining between them. CDR3 sequence: CAIRGVTNEKLFF. The CDR3 nucleotides are TGTGCCATCAGGGGGGTCACTAATGAAAAACTGTTTTTT.

V usage is TRBV7-2 and J usage is TRBJ2-7, with 7 bases matching TRBD1. The J call may be wrong; the DNA end is better matched by TRBJ2-4. This CDR3 contains 16 residues. CDR1 and CDR2 from the germline V gene are SGHTA and FQGNSA. In DNA, the CDR3 is TGTGCCAGCAGCTTAGCAGGGGGCCTTTTCGGAAACATTCAGTACTTC. This encodes CASSLAGGLFGNIQYF.

The gene calls are TRBV5-1 and TRBJ1-2, with D possibly matching TRBD1 (5 bases). The CDR3 totals 17 residues. Looked up from germline, CDR1 is SGHRS and CDR2 is YFSETQ. V was trimmed by 0 bases and J by 1 base, leaving 16 bases between them. Here the CDR3 DNA reads TGCGCCAGCAGCTTGGCGGAGACAGTTAATATTAACTATGGCTACACCTTC. Its protein is CASSLAETVNINYGYTF.

V is TRBV27 and J is TRBJ2-5, with D perhaps TRBD2 (5 bases). The CDR3 is made up of 15 amino acids. Looked up from germline, CDR1 is MNHEY and CDR2 is SMNVEV (reference sequence). V lost 1 base and J 5 bases, leaving 14 bases between the germline ends. The CDR3 loop is CASSLLGEGMETQYF. In DNA form, the CDR3 reads TGTGCCAGCAGTTTATTAGGCGAGGGAATGGAGACCCAGTACTTC.